The present T cell receptor beta chain was sequenced within a study of T cell repertoires in cytomegalovirus infection. Study in general: Used in the study were CMV epitopes, some recently identified and HLA-C-restricted, others well-studied and HLA-B-restricted. Public TCR beta signatures marked donors with CMV infection and the matching HLA.

TCRdb independently ran MiXCR on the reads; one entry per CDR3 protein. The sample lists around 300,000 distinct CDR3 sequences, roughly 25% occurring once. The study's findings and limits: Dominating the ex vivo response were TCR beta clonotypes that were CMV-specific and HLA-C-restricted.

With V trimmed by 6 bases and J by 0 bases, 8 bases remained unmatched. The CDR3 is 15 residues long. The germline gives CDR1 MNHEY, CDR2 SMNVEV (reference sequence). Remarks on this clonotype: No antigen is known for it.

The specimen comprised cultured PBMCs, sampled from culture after CMV antigen stimulation. The sequence derives from a human donor in good health (CMV status not recorded). Some clones in this sample may be carry-over from other donors' samples. This chain uses TRBV27 with TRBJ2-7, with TRBD2 matching 7 bases. The CDR3 DNA follows: TGTGCCAGCAGCCCCTATAGCGGGCCCTCCTACGAGCAGTACTTC. Translating gives CASSPYSGPSYEQYF.